The subject of this entry is one T cell receptor beta chain. The antigen is not known. TCRdb keeps only in-frame clones here, not all; method: immunoSEQ multiplex PCR. Of 45,000 to 65,000 clones in the sample, 88% were seen once. This sample was taken from a study of OX40 agonist ivuxolimab in advanced cancers. Study details: Enrollees could have had prior anti-PD-1, anti-PD-L1 or anti-CTLA-4 therapy, which under 50% had received. Partial responses, seen in three patients, involved one hepatocellular carcinoma and two cutaneous melanomas.

General study points: On average, a greater number of expanded clones characterised CD8+ T cells relative to CD4+.

The source of this sequence is an adult with an advanced solid tumor such as melanoma, head and neck, liver or kidney cancer. The source was CD4+ or CD8+ T cells sorted from blood, collected in a trial of the OX40 agonist ivuxolimab.

The CDR3 sequence: CASSEMGGPSYGYTF. The CDR3 bases are TGCGCCAGCAGTGAGATGGGGGGCCCCAGCTATGGCTACACCTTC. V is TRBV10-2 and J is TRBJ1-2, with D possibly matching TRBD1 (6 bases). V was cut by 2 bases and J by 4 bases, with 14 bases left in between. Germline CDR1 and CDR2: WSHSY and SAAADI. The CDR3 runs to 15 residues.